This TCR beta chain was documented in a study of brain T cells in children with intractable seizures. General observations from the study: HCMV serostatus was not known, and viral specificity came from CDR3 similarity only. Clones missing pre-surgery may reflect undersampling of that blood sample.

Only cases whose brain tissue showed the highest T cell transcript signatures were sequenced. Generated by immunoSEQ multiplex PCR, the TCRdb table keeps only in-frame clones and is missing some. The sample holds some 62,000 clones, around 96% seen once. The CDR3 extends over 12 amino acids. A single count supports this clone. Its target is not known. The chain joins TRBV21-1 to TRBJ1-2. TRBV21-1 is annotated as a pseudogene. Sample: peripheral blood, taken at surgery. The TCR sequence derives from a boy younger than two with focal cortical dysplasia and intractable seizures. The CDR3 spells CASSKRGYGYTF. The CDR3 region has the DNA TGTGCCAGCAGCAAACGTGGCTATGGCTACACCTTC.